Given below is one TCR beta chain in context. Its antigen is unidentified. This sample is drawn from a study of tumor-infiltrating lymphocytes in localized non-small cell lung cancer. Study results and caveats: Immunotypes IM1 and IM2 had similar TCR-derived T-cell fractions.

Repertoires were generated with immunoSEQ multiplex PCR, while TCRdb's copy carries only in-frame clones and drops some. The sample lists under 20,000 clones; 75% were seen once. The CDR3 consists of 14 residues. Germline V CDR1 and CDR2: SQVTM, ANQGSEA. V shed 5 bases and J 5 bases; nucleotides not matched to a gene: 6. V usage is TRBV29-1 and J usage is TRBJ1-6; 7 nucleotides agree with TRBD1. The receptor was isolated from a human donor with non-small cell lung cancer. The sample taken for sequencing was lung tumor tissue. CDR3: CSVKGGTDNSPLHF. CDR3 in DNA: TGCAGCGTTAAGGGGGGGACAGATAATTCACCCCTCCACTTT.